The 32 T cell receptor beta chains below all came from one sample that was sequenced in a study of blood T cell repertoires in COVID-19. Data came from immunoSEQ multiplex PCR; TCRdb stores just in-frame clones and leaves some out. This sample has over 150,000 clones; around four fifths occur once, and the top ten carry roughly 2.7%. Sequenced material: peripheral blood. The receptor source for this set is an elderly woman with COVID-19, enrolled during active disease.

The sample holds a few counts of this clone. The V call is TRBV6-7, the J call TRBJ2-7, with TRBD1 as a possible D gene (6 bases). TRBV6-7 is identified as an open reading frame with a role that is uncertain. The CDR3 has 16 amino acids. The germline V and J ends were trimmed by 2 bases and 5 bases, with 19 bases remaining between them. The CDR3 bases are TGTGCCAGCAGTTACCTCAGGACAGTTCTACCTCACGAGCAGTACTTC. It specifies CASSYLRTVLPHEQYF.

The chain links TRBV27 to TRBJ2-1, with 8 bases lining up with TRBD2. The CDR3 contains 15 residues. The J segment lost 4 bases and the V segment lost 5 bases, leaving 7 bases of the junction unmatched. Germline V gene sequence: CDR1 MNHEY, CDR2 SMNVEV (reference sequence). Here the CDR3 DNA reads TGTGCCAGCAGTCACTTAGCGGGGCAATACAATGAGCAGTTCTTC. It yields the protein CASSHLAGQYNEQFF.

This rearrangement joins TRBV9 to TRBJ1-5; D is undetermined. Trimming took 4 bases from V and 0 from J, leaving 11 bases between them. The CDR3 totals 15 residues. In germline, CDR1 is SGDLS, CDR2 YYNGEE. DNA of the CDR3: TGTGCCAGCAGCCCCGGACTGAATAGCAATCAGCCCCAGCATTTT. This codes for CASSPGLNSNQPQHF. The full variable domain, completed using reference TRBV9 and TRBJ1-5, is DSGVTQTPKHLITATGQRVTLRCSPRSGDLSVYWYQQSLDQGLQFLIQYYNGEERAKGNILERFSAQQFPDLHSELNLSSLELGDSALYFCASSPGLNSNQPQHFGDGTRLSIL.

The gene calls are TRBV14 and TRBJ2-7; 8 bases fit TRBD1. Germline assignment: CDR1 SGHDN and CDR2 FVKESK. J lost 2 bases, V lost 0 bases, and 9 bases had no gene match. This CDR3 contains 17 residues. CDR3 amino acids: CASSQEGLWDRPYEQYF. CDR3 sequence (DNA): TGTGCCAGCAGCCAAGAAGGGTTGTGGGACAGGCCCTACGAGCAGTACTTC.

The chain couples TRBV18 to TRBJ1-1, with D maybe TRBD1 (6 bases). From germline, CDR1 is KGHSH and CDR2 LQKENI. Trimming stripped 5 bases from V and 3 bases from J, with 19 bases between. CDR3 size: 16 residues. CDR3 residues: CASSFQGRVDDTEAFF. Written as DNA, the CDR3 is TGTGCCAGCTCATTCCAGGGGCGGGTAGATGACACTGAAGCTTTCTTT.

CDR3 residues: CASAPGQLLKGYTF. In DNA, the CDR3 is TGTGCCAGCGCCCCGGGACAGCTTCTTAAAGGCTACACCTTC. The chain has TRBV6-5 and TRBJ1-2; TRBD1 aligns across 7 bases. CDR3 length equals 14 residues. From germline, CDR1 is MNHEY and CDR2 SVGAGI. V trimming: 8 bases; J trimming: 8 bases; junction bases outside the gene matches: 14.

This chain links TRBV30 with TRBJ2-3; 7 bases align to TRBD2. Losses at the gene ends were 3 bases for V and 7 bases for J; bases not matched to a gene: 1. Germline CDR1 and CDR2: GTSNPN and SVGIG (reference sequence). This CDR3 comprises 11 residues. The CDR3 bases are TGTGCCTGGAGGAGCGGGAATACGCAGTATTTT. As protein: CAWRSGNTQYF.

The chain joins TRBV7-9 to TRBJ2-3, with a tentative D call TRBD2 (5 bases). V was pared by 5 bases and J by 0 bases, with 15 bases between. The CDR3 totals 16 residues. In germline, CDR1 is SEHNR, CDR2 FQNEAQ (reference sequence). The CDR3, as DNA: TGTGCCAGCAGCCTCTGGACTGCCCCTAGCACAGATACGCAGTATTTT. Protein sequence: CASSLWTAPSTDTQYF.

The chain links TRBV2 to TRBJ1-2; 8 bases are a match to TRBD1. Germline lookup yields CDR1 SNHLY and CDR2 FYNNEI. The CDR3 is 12 residues long. Unmatched junction bases numbered 4, after V lost 6 bases and J lost 7 bases. As DNA, the CDR3 is TGTGCCAGCAGATCGACAGGGGCTGGCTACACCTTC. It encodes CASRSTGAGYTF. The full variable domain, its missing parts supplied by reference TRBV2 and TRBJ1-2, is EPEVTQTPSHQVTQMGQEVILRCVPISNHLYFYWYRQILGQKVEFLVSFYNNEISEKSEIFDDQFSVERPDGSNFTLKIRSTKLEDSAMYFCASRSTGAGYTFGSGTRLTVV.

This chain links TRBV4-1 with TRBJ2-3, with 7 bases matching TRBD2. The CDR3 is 17 amino acids. With 0 bases clipped from V and 7 bases from J, the junction kept 13 bases outside the gene matches. CDR1 and CDR2 from the germline V gene are MGHRA and YSYEKL. The CDR3 is CASSQDPGGSLGHTQYF. The DNA of the CDR3 is TGCGCCAGCAGCCAAGATCCGGGCGGGAGTCTTGGGCATACGCAGTATTTT.

This clone came up once. The genes are TRBV19 and TRBJ1-5; D is unclear. Trimming cost V 1 base and J 0 bases, with 7 bases left between them. This CDR3 region has 15 residues. Germline CDR1 is LNHDA and CDR2 is SQIVND (reference sequence). The CDR3 DNA follows: TGTGCCAGTAGTATAGGAGGGCTTAGCAATCAGCCCCAGCATTTT. Its protein is CASSIGGLSNQPQHF.

The rearrangement links TRBV7-3 to TRBJ2-1, with 7 bases identical to TRBD2. The CDR3 runs 14 residues. Germline loops: CDR1 SGHTA, CDR2 FQGTGA. V trimming: 4 bases; J trimming: 8 bases; junction bases outside the gene matches: 8. The CDR3 DNA reads as TGTGCCAGCAGCTCCCCAGATGGGGGGGATGAGCAGTTCTTC. Protein: CASSSPDGGDEQFF. Using reference TRBV7-3 and TRBJ2-1 for the parts outside the CDR3, the full variable domain is GAGVSQTPSNKVTEKGKYVELRCDPISGHTALYWYRQSLGQGPEFLIYFQGTGAADDSGLPNDRFFAVRPEGSVSTLKIQRTERGDSAVYLCASSSPDGGDEQFFGPGTRLTVL.

This chain links TRBV7-8 with TRBJ2-1; D ambiguous. Between the trimmed V and J ends, which lost 2 bases and 0 bases, there was a span of 5 bases. Germline assignment: CDR1 SGHVS and CDR2 FQNEAQ. CDR3 length: 14 amino acids. The DNA of the CDR3 is TGTGCCAGCAGCTTAATGAGCTCCTACAATGAGCAGTTCTTC. Its protein is CASSLMSSYNEQFF.

The V call is TRBV18, the J call TRBJ2-7; TRBD2 aligns across 11 bases. The CDR3 length is 14 residues. CDR1 is KGHSH, CDR2 LQKENI, per germline. The J segment lost 4 bases and the V segment lost 5 bases, leaving 4 bases of the junction unmatched. The DNA of the CDR3 is TGTGCCAGCTCAACTACTAGCGGGAGTTACGAGCAGTACTTC. It translates to CASSTTSGSYEQYF.

Only a few counts were recorded for this clone. J is TRBJ2-7 and V is TRBV27, with 11 bases fitting TRBD1. Per germline, CDR1 MNHEY and CDR2 SMNVEV (reference sequence). This CDR3 has 17 residues. The V segment lost 7 bases and the J segment 2 bases; nucleotides outside the gene matches: 13. CDR3 nucleotide sequence: TGTGCCAGCACCACCAATTCCGGACAGGGGGCGGCCTACGAGCAGTACTTC. The encoded protein is CASTTNSGQGAAYEQYF.

The CDR3 nucleotides are TGTGCCAGCAGCTCCCCCGGGGGGGACTATGGCTACACCTTC. Amino acid sequence: CASSSPGGDYGYTF. This chain connects TRBV28 to TRBJ1-2; D may be TRBD1 (5 bases). CDR1 and CDR2 from the germline V gene are MDHEN and SYDVKM. Trimming took off 6 bases at V and 3 bases at J, with 14 bases between the two ends. This CDR3 has 14 residues.

The chain has TRBV7-3 and TRBJ1-2; 7 nucleotides align to TRBD1. The CDR3 runs 13 residues. The germline CDR1 and CDR2 sequences are SGHTA and FQGTGA. V was pared by 5 bases and J by 2 bases, with 2 bases of the junction left unmatched. The CDR3 DNA follows: TGTGCCAGCAGCATGGGACAGAACTATGGCTACACCTTC. Protein product: CASSMGQNYGYTF.

This rearrangement joins TRBV12-3 or TRBV12-4 to TRBJ2-2; unclear D gene. CDR3 length: 11 amino acids. The V end lost 6 bases, the J end lost 4 bases, and 3 bases lay between the germline ends. As DNA, the CDR3 is TGTGCCAGCAGCTCCACCGGGGAGCTGTTTTTT. Residues: CASSSTGELFF.

The V call is TRBV4-1, the J call TRBJ2-1, with D perhaps matching TRBD2 (6 bases). This CDR3 is built from 16 residues. V gave up 0 bases and J gave up 4 bases, with 13 bases separating them. Germline lookup yields CDR1 MGHRA and CDR2 YSYEKL. The CDR3 nucleotides read TGCGCCAGCAGCCAAGACGTCGCGGGATGGTACAATGAGCAGTTCTTC. Its translation is CASSQDVAGWYNEQFF.

The chain links TRBV2 to TRBJ2-5; 7 nucleotides match TRBD1. V shed 4 bases and J 2 bases; nucleotides not matched to a gene: 4. Germline CDR1 is SNHLY and CDR2 is FYNNEI. The CDR3 contains 14 residues. CDR3 bases: TGTGCCAGCAGTGCCCGGACAGGTCAAGAGACCCAGTACTTC. Translation: CASSARTGQETQYF.

The V gene is TRBV7-3, the J gene TRBJ2-5, with D possibly TRBD1 on 5 matching bases. Germline CDR1 is SGHTA and CDR2 is FQGTGA. Trimming shortened V by 2 bases and J by 1 base, and 8 bases separated the two germline ends. The CDR3 runs 14 residues. CDR3 region: CASSLAGPQETQYF. Written as DNA, the CDR3 is TGTGCCAGCAGCTTAGCAGGGCCCCAAGAGACCCAGTACTTC.

The J gene is TRBJ2-5, the V gene TRBV9; 8 nucleotides agree with TRBD2. The CDR3 is 21 amino acids. Per the germline V gene, CDR1 is SGDLS and CDR2 is YYNGEE. The junction had 24 bases not matched to a gene; V was cut back by 2 bases and J by 3 bases. The DNA for the CDR3 is TGTGCCAGCAGCGTCCGCTGGGGGGGCGGGGGGCCCGACGACCCAGAAGAGACCCAGTACTTC. Protein: CASSVRWGGGGPDDPEETQYF.

J is TRBJ1-6 and V is TRBV6-1, with D possibly TRBD1 on 5 matching bases. This CDR3 region has 15 residues. Trimming took 0 bases from V and 8 from J, leaving 11 bases between them. The germline V gene has CDR1 MNHNS and CDR2 SASEGT. The CDR3 DNA reads TGTGCCAGCAGTGAAGCGGGGGGGGGTTATTCACCCCTCCACTTT. It encodes CASSEAGGGYSPLHF.

The V gene is TRBV2, the J gene TRBJ2-2, with 7 positions matching TRBD2. V was clipped by 4 bases and J by 5 bases; unmatched bases: 7. Germline CDR1 and CDR2: SNHLY and FYNNEI. The CDR3 consists of 15 residues. In nucleotides, the CDR3 is TGTGCCAGCAGTGCACGGGGGGTAGGGACCGGGGAGCTGTTTTTT. The encoded protein is CASSARGVGTGELFF.

The chain combines TRBV6-2 or TRBV6-3 with TRBJ2-1, with 16 bases matching TRBD2. The CDR3 length is 19 residues. Per the germline V gene, CDR1 is MNHEY and CDR2 is SVGEGT. V was pared by 6 bases and J by 2 bases, with 10 bases of the junction left unmatched. CDR3 in amino acids: CASSPRTGTSGGAYNEQFF. The CDR3 DNA reads TGTGCCAGCAGCCCGAGGACCGGGACTAGCGGGGGGGCCTACAATGAGCAGTTCTTC.

This clone was detected only once. Here the CDR3 reads CASSQGLPGLGSYNEQFF. As DNA, the CDR3 is TGCGCCAGCAGCCAAGGCCTCCCGGGACTTGGCTCCTACAATGAGCAGTTCTTC. The chain combines TRBV4-1 with TRBJ2-1; TRBD2 is a possible D gene (6 bases). V lost 1 base, J lost 0 bases, and 16 bases lay in between. The CDR3 spans 18 residues. Germline CDR1 MGHRA, CDR2 YSYEKL.

This clone is a singleton in its sample. The V call is TRBV6-2 or TRBV6-3, the J call TRBJ1-1; TRBD1 matches 7 bases. This CDR3 spans 13 amino acids. Germline V gene lookup returns CDR1 MNHEY and CDR2 SVGEGT. With V trimmed by 5 bases and J by 1 base, 1 base remained unmatched. The DNA of the CDR3 is TGTGCCAGCAGTAGGACAGGGAACACTGAAGCTTTCTTT. It encodes CASSRTGNTEAFF.

This rearrangement joins TRBV30 to TRBJ2-3; D perhaps matches TRBD2 (5 bases). V was pared by 0 bases and J by 2 bases, with 9 bases between. Germline V gene data show CDR1 as GTSNPN and CDR2 as SVGIG (reference sequence). This CDR3 contains 14 residues. CDR3 nucleotide sequence: TGTGCCTGGAGTGTGCGAGGGAACACAGATACGCAGTATTTT. Translated: CAWSVRGNTDTQYF.

In its sample, this clone was seen a few times. The chain links TRBV5-1 to TRBJ2-7; 11 nucleotides agree with TRBD1. The CDR3 covers 14 residues. J gave up 7 bases and V 4 bases, and 7 bases lay outside the gene matches. Germline-derived CDR1 and CDR2 are SGHRS and YFSETQ. The CDR3, as DNA: TGCGCCAGCAGCGTAATAGGGACAGGGGGTGAGCAGTACTTC. Translated: CASSVIGTGGEQYF.

The chain combines TRBV28 with TRBJ2-1, with 9 bases that match TRBD2. The CDR3 loop spans 15 amino acids. CDR1 and CDR2 (germline): MDHEN, SYDVKM. The V gene end was trimmed by 6 bases and the J gene end by 4 bases; junction bases not matched to a gene: 7. The CDR3 DNA is TGTGCCAGCAGCTCTAGCGGGGATGTTTACAATGAGCAGTTCTTC. It yields the protein CASSSSGDVYNEQFF.

This clone was observed a single time. This rearrangement joins TRBV29-1 to TRBJ2-1; D gene uncertain. CDR1 and CDR2 (germline): SQVTM, ANQGSEA. The CDR3 covers 14 residues. With 3 bases removed from V and 7 bases from J, the gap between germline ends came to 16 bases. The DNA of the CDR3 is TGCAGCGTTGAGTATCACAGCCGGCTAAATGAGCAGTTCTTC. Amino acids: CSVEYHSRLNEQFF.

The rearrangement joins TRBV7-2 to TRBJ2-1; TRBD2 agrees at 11 bases. Germline V gene lookup returns CDR1 SGHTA and CDR2 FQGNSA. Trimming cost V 3 bases and J 9 bases; bases outside gene matches: 10. The CDR3 is 16 residues long. The CDR3 DNA is TGTGCCAGCAGCTTCCTAGCGGGAGGCCCTTGGAGTGAGCAGTTCTTC. It specifies CASSFLAGGPWSEQFF.